This is a list of T cell receptor beta chains from one sample in a study of blood T cell repertoires in COVID-19. Profiling relied on immunoSEQ multiplex PCR, and the TCRdb table lists in-frame clones only, not all of them. The sample records 150,000 to 200,000 clones, about 88% being singletons. Input material: peripheral blood. These TCRs come from a man aged 25-40 years with active or convalescent COVID-19. Both conserved end residues are part of each CDR3. A D gene is named only where the DNA matches it firmly. A row's size may be missing; if present it is once, few, many or a size class.

length	J	D	V	size	CDR3	DNA
11	TRBJ2-1	NA	TRBV2	NA	CASTLRNEQFF	TGTGCCAGCACACTCCGGAATGAGCAGTTCTTC
16	TRBJ1-5	TRBD1	TRBV19	NA	CASSRRDRDSNQPQHF	TGTGCCAGTAGTCGTCGGGACAGAGATAGCAATCAGCCCCAGCATTTT
16	TRBJ1-1	TRBD1	TRBV19	NA	CASSPTGGGSDTEAFF	TGTGCCAGTAGCCCGACAGGGGGCGGGTCGGACACTGAAGCTTTCTTT
12	TRBJ1-1	NA	TRBV6-6	NA	CASTTGNTEAFF	TGTGCCAGCACCACAGGGAACACTGAAGCTTTCTTT
11	TRBJ1-1	NA	TRBV30	NA	CAWRQDTEAFF	TGTGCCTGGAGACAGGACACTGAAGCTTTCTTT
11	TRBJ1-1	NA	TRBV6-5	NA	CASTNHFEAFF	TGTGCCAGCACTAATCACTTCGAAGCTTTCTTT
15	TRBJ1-5	TRBD1	TRBV18	once	CASSPGQAGNQPQHF	TGTGCCAGCTCCCCGGGACAGGCAGGGAATCAGCCCCAGCATTTT
13	TRBJ1-5	NA	TRBV6-5	NA	CASITGLDQPQHF	TGTGCCAGCATAACAGGGCTCGATCAGCCCCAGCATTTT
14	TRBJ1-5	NA	TRBV10-3	NA	CAISEEVLADIQHF	TGTGCCATCAGTGAGGAAGTCCTGGCGGACATTCAGCATTTT
14	TRBJ1-5	TRBD1	TRBV7-9	NA	CASSEQGGNQPQHF	TGTGCCAGCAGCGAACAGGGGGGGAATCAGCCCCAGCATTTT
17	TRBJ1-5	NA	TRBV15	NA	CATSREIGARRNQPQHF	TGTGCCACCAGCAGAGAAATAGGGGCCCGCCGCAATCAGCCCCAGCATTTT
13	TRBJ1-4	TRBD1	TRBV6-5	NA	CAGRTGGLEKLFF	TGTGCCGGACGAACAGGGGGACTGGAAAAACTGTTTTTT
12	TRBJ2-1	NA	TRBV21-1	NA	CASRGQNRGQFF	TGTGCCAGCAGGGGACAGAACCGGGGGCAGTTCTTC
11	TRBJ2-1	TRBD1	TRBV19	few	CASSVDREWFF	TGTGCCAGTAGTGTTGACAGGGAGTGGTTCTTC
13	TRBJ1-2	NA	TRBV11-3	NA	CASSLGNEGGYTF	TGTGCCAGCAGCTTGGGCAATGAGGGCGGCTACACCTTC